The 3 T cell receptor beta chains below come from one sample, sequenced in a study of blood T cell repertoires in COVID-19. Libraries were prepared by immunoSEQ multiplex PCR; TCRdb keeps only in-frame clonotypes and omits some of them. The data hold about 220,000 clones, with 84% observed a single time. Sequencing input: peripheral blood. These receptor sequences come from a woman aged 55-75 years with acute or convalescent COVID-19.

CDR3 loop: CASSRAAGTSGGGEQFF. CDR3 nucleotide sequence: TGTGCCAGCAGCCGGGCGGCGGGGACTAGCGGGGGAGGTGAGCAGTTCTTC. The rearrangement links TRBV3-1 (or the pseudogene TRBV3-2) to TRBJ2-1; 14 nucleotides align to TRBD2. The CDR3 sequence is 17 residues long. Trimming removed 4 bases from V and 9 bases from J; junction bases left unmatched: 11. Germline V gene data show CDR1 as LGHDT and CDR2 as YNNKEL (reference sequence).

V and J are TRBV7-9 and TRBJ1-5; D gene ambiguous. V lost 1 base and J lost 6, with 19 bases in between. The germline gives CDR1 SEHNR, CDR2 FQNEAQ (reference sequence). This CDR3 comprises 17 residues. The chain's CDR3 is CASSLGEWGVLGQPQHF. The CDR3 nucleotides are TGTGCCAGCAGCTTAGGGGAGTGGGGAGTTCTAGGTCAGCCCCAGCATTTT.

This rearrangement joins TRBV18 to TRBJ1-1, with D maybe TRBD1 (5 bases). V was cut by 1 base and J by 1 base, with 10 bases left in between. This CDR3 is 15 amino acids long. Germline V gene lookup returns CDR1 KGHSH and CDR2 LQKENI. Here the CDR3 DNA reads TGTGCCAGCTCACCACGACCACAGGAGAACACTGAAGCTTTCTTT. This codes for CASSPRPQENTEAFF.